This T cell receptor (beta chain) was found in a study of vaccination effects on CD4 cells after COVID-19. In regard to this clone: Its antigen is currently unknown.

CDR3 length: 15 residues. V dropped 0 bases and J dropped 0 bases, with 6 bases sitting between them. Germline V lookup: CDR1 LNHNV, CDR2 YYDKDF (reference sequence). Viral peptide pools were used in the ViraFEST assay to expand antigen-specific CD4+ T cells, and sequencing came afterward. Scientists isolated CD4+ T cells after an approximately 10-day culture period ended. Study findings and constraints: After vaccination of healthy people, only 1 of 255 vaccine-induced clones cross-reacted with common cold coronaviruses. Clonal contraction was marked in infection- and vaccine-induced clones late after vaccination.

Data came from immunoSEQ multiplex PCR; TCRdb stores just in-frame clones and leaves some out. The repertoire holds some 59,000 clones, with 80% as singletons. Sequenced material: CD4+ T cells from PBMCs cultured with HCoV-229E spike peptides, taken before COVID-19 vaccination. This TCR derives from a human donor who received a COVID-19 vaccine. V is TRBV15 and J is TRBJ1-3, with D unresolved. The CDR3 here is CATSRDRASGNTIYF. The CDR3 region has the DNA TGTGCCACCAGCAGAGATCGGGCCTCTGGAAACACCATATATTTT.